The text below deals with one T cell receptor beta chain. Its antigen is unidentified. Germline CDR1 MGHDK, CDR2 SYGVNS. Trimming shortened V by 2 bases and J by 10 bases, and 15 bases separated the two germline ends. The CDR3 runs to 15 residues. The data were produced by immunoSEQ multiplex PCR, yet TCRdb's version contains in-frame clones alone and is incomplete. The sample has about 110,000 clones, about 90% seen once; the top ten hold around 7.6%. These data belong to a study of T cell responses to AZD1222 COVID-19 vaccine. The study, taken as a whole, reports: Repertoires were obtained only post-peak T cell response.

The source of this sequence is an adult who received the AZD1222 COVID-19 vaccine. The V and J genes are TRBV25-1 and TRBJ1-6, with D unclear. The sequenced sample was peripheral blood, obtained 28 days after the second AZD1222 dose. CDR3 amino acids: CASSEVGFFHSPLHF. As DNA, the CDR3 is TGTGCCAGCAGTGAAGTCGGGTTTTTTCACTCACCCCTCCACTTT. Drawing the rest from reference TRBV25-1 and TRBJ1-6, the complete variable domain is EADIYQTPRYLVIGTGKKITLECSQTMGHDKMYWYQQDPGMELHLIHYSYGVNSTEKGDLSSESTVSRIRTEHFPLTLESARPSHTSQYLCASSEVGFFHSPLHFGNGTRLTVT.